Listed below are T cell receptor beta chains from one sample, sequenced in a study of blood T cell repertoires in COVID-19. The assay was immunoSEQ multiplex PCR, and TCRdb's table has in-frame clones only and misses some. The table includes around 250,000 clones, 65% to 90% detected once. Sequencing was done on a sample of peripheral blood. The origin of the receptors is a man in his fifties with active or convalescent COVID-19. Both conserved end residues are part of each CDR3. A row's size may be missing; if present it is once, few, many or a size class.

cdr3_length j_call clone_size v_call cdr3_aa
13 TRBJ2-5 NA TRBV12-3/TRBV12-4 CASSVDRVETQYF
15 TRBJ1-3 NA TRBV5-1 CASSPGQLSGNTIYF
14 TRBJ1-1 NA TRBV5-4 CASSKDRGNTEAFF
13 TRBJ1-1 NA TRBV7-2 CASNQEMNTEAFF
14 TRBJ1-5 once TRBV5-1 CASSEQGHNQPQHF
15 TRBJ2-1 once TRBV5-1 CASSVGQLASGEQFF
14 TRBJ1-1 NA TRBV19 CASSIDRRGTEAFF
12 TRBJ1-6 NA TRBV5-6 CASSFGGSPLHF
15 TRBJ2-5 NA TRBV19 CASSPGQGRWETQYF
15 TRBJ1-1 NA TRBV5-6 CASSPGWGEITEAFF
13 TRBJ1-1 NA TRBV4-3 CASSQTGAVRAFF
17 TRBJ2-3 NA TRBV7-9 CASSFPLALARTDTQYF
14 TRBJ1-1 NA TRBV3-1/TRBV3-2 CASSQVWGVTEAFF
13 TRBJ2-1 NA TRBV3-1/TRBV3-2 CASSPRGTNEQFF
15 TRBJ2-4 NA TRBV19 CASSIFRGQKNIQYF
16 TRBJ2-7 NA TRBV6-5 CASSYSVGLATYEQYF
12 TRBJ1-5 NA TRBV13 CASSSRNQPQHF
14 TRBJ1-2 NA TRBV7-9 CASRRTGPNYGYTF
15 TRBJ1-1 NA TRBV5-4 CASSLQQGGRTEAFF
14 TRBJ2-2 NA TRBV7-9 CASSRGLAGGELFF
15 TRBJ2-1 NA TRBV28 CASSLIAGVYNEQFF
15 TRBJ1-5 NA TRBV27 CASSLGGYSNQPQHF
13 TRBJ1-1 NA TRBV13 CASSLGRGAEAFF
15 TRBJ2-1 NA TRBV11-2 CASSLIAGPHNEQFF
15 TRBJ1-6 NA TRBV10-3 CAISSGRQGDSPLHF
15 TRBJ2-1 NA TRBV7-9 CATYLAGVKGNEQFF
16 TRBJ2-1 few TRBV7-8 CASSSLGTSVYNEQFF
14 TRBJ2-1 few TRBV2 CAGTSGTWDNEQFF
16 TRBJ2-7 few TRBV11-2 CASSAIGSRSSYEQYF
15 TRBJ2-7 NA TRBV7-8 CASSLARGYAYEQYF
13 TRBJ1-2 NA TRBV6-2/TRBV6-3 CASSSTGTLLYTF
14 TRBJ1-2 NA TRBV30 CAWSGGTGAYGYTF
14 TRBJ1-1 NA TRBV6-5 CASTPDRGGTEAFF
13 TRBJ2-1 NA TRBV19 CASRGSEYNEQFF
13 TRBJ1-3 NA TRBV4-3 CASSPNAGDTIYF
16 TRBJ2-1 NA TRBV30 CAWSVPGGADDNEQFF
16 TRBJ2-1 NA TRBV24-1 CATSGLSGSSYNEQFF
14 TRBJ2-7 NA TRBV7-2 CASSLDVLVTAQYF
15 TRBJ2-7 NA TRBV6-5 CASSPKGKVLYEQYF
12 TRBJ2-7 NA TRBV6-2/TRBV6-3 CASSLVGGEQYF
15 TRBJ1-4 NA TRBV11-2 CASSQGQGRGEKLFF
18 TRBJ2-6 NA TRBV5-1 CASSPGGRELSGANVLTF
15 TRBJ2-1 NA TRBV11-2 CASSLDPPGLAEQFF
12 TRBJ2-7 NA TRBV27 CASSSRGYEQYF
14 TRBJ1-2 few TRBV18 CASSPGQLGYGYTF
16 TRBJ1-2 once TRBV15 CATSSRVGRDRGGYTF
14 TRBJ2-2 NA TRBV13 CASSRSSNTGELFF
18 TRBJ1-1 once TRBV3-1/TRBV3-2 CASSHPRQAPGMNTEAFF
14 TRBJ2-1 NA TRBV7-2 CASSLAGVYNEQFF
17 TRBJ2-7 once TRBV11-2 CASSLDLNSGTYYEQYF
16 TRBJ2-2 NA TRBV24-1 CATSDSGGIRTGELFF